The sequence of this T cell receptor (beta chain) was determined in a study of blood T cells in healthy people across ages. Combining a sample-barcoded 5' primer with a J-beta primer mix, a second PCR ran for about 6 to 12 cycles. Each CDR3 protein gets one entry after TCRdb re-called the 5' RACE reads with MiXCR. The repertoire holds 550,000 to 800,000 distinct CDR3 sequences, with about 34% as singletons. CDR3 length: 15 residues. V dropped 4 bases and J dropped 0 bases, with 11 bases sitting between them. Germline V gives CDR1 SGHDT, CDR2 YYEEEE. This rearrangement joins TRBV5-6 to TRBJ2-1, with D perhaps matching TRBD2 (5 bases). The specimen was blood. This receptor was taken from a woman aged 80 or over in good health. The CDR3 DNA reads as TGTGCCAGCAGCCTTCGGACTTCCTCCTACAATGAGCAGTTCTTC. As protein: CASSLRTSSYNEQFF. Full variable domain (rest looked up from reference TRBV5-6 and TRBJ2-1): DAGVTQSPTHLIKTRGQQVTLRCSPKSGHDTVSWYQQALGQGPQFIFQYYEEEERQRGNFPDRFSGHQFPNYSSELNVNALLLGDSALYLCASSLRTSSYNEQFFGPGTRLTVL.